This T cell receptor (beta chain) was observed in a study of CD8 T cells in seronegative destructive rheumatoid arthritis (dated by TCRdb to the early 2020s). General notes on the study: Most of the eight CND-RA patients were receiving biological drugs at sampling. The study compared peripheral CD8+ TCRbeta repertoires from patients with CCP-negative destructive rheumatoid arthritis (CND-RA) against repertoires from newly diagnosed seropositive RA, seronegative RA and healthy controls. The seropositive RA, seronegative RA and healthy control comparison cohorts were taken from a previously published TCRbeta dataset and were not newly sequenced. General study outcomes and caveats: Because no diagnostic samples were available, the TCR repertoire differences may partly reflect poor disease control over the years rather than being present at onset. CND-RA patients appeared to carry a distinct set of enriched public clonotypes, which the authors read as support for a separate disease subset. The small size of the CND-RA cohort was noted as a limitation of the study. Across the approximately 120,000 clonotypes tested, no public clonotype enrichment remained significant after Benjamini-Hochberg correction. More CMV-reactive and fewer influenza A-reactive CD8+ TCRbeta sequences were observed in CND-RA repertoires than in controls and other RA subtypes. After adjusting for age, CND-RA patients appeared to have less diverse, more clonal CD8+ TCRbeta repertoires than other RA subtypes.

V is reduced by 5 bases and J by 5 bases, leaving a spacing of 15 bases between them. The germline V gene provides CDR1 MNHEY and CDR2 SVGAGI. Including cysteine and phenylalanine, the CDR3 has 14 amino acids. The read is trimmed to its CDR3 DNA, 42 bases read in frame from base 1. Genomic DNA from CD8+ cells was used for TCRbeta sequencing according to the manufacturer's instructions. TCRbeta sequencing used the immunoSEQ assay and was run at a genomics technology centre in Finland. The paper's data handling went like this. Clonotype tables produced by the immunoSEQ preprocessing pipeline were converted into VDJtools format, and non-productive clonotypes were filtered out. Samples with fewer than 10,000 reads were excluded, the remaining samples were subsampled to 10,000 reads, and most of the eight CND-RA samples were retained. Using the VDJtools CalcDiversityStats function on data subsampled to 10,000 reads, the Shannon-Wiener, Simpson and clonality indices were calculated. Non-singleton TCRbeta clonotypes were hard-matched, with no mismatches allowed, against VDJdb to infer antigen specificity. CDR3 sequences that differed by a single amino acid (Hamming distance 1) were grouped into clusters that potentially share antigen targets. Public clonotypes were tested for group enrichment with one-sided Fisher's exact tests after resampling groups to six samples, repeated ten times. What TCRdb holds here is the immuneACCESS table cut down to in-frame rearrangements. Part of the clones is not present; checked against another copy, under half of the missing clones reflect an unresolved V gene, and the others are unexplained. That table supplies the V and J calls and clone size; D and trimming were determined from the DNA. Present in this sample are 13,000 or so clones, around 83% of which were seen just once. 27% of the sample is held by the ten biggest clonotypes.

Details on this clone: No cognate antigen has been identified for it. Base quality data are lacking; no much larger clone is found one base away.

CND-RA patients tested negative on the clinical CCP2 antibody test, and even with active therapy their joint destruction kept progressing. All CND-RA patients were characterized by typical joint destruction in wrists and ankles and by failure of conventional anti-rheumatic therapy. CND-RA patients were sampled after long disease histories, spanning decades in several cases, rather than at diagnosis. Roughly 46 millilitres of EDTA-anticoagulated peripheral blood were collected from each patient. Ficoll-Paque PLUS density gradient separation was used to isolate peripheral blood mononuclear cells. CD8+ cells were isolated from fresh or cryopreserved PBMCs by AutoMACS magnetic bead positive selection, with purity checked by flow cytometry. Nucleospin Tissue or Tissue XS kits were used for genomic DNA extraction, and quantification was performed on a Qubit 2.0 fluorometer.

Sequencing input: CD8+ T cells from blood. This TCR was recovered from a woman aged 30 to 49 with seronegative destructive rheumatoid arthritis. Rearrangement joined TRBV6-5 to TRBJ2-5; tentative D gene TRBD1, with 7 bases matching. This receptor has the CDR3 CASSRRDSSETQYF. DNA sequence: TGTGCCAGCAGTCGGCGGGACAGTTCCGAGACCCAGTACTTC.